This T cell receptor (beta chain) was retrieved from a study of blood T cell repertoires in COVID-19. Libraries were prepared by immunoSEQ multiplex PCR; TCRdb keeps only in-frame clonotypes and omits some of them. Here the sample spans roughly 220,000 clones, about 85% being singletons. Recovered participants had two consecutive negative NP/OP PCR tests, healthcare professional clearance, or symptom resolution. After removal of 1 base from V and 9 bases from J, the junction contained 6 bases not matched to a gene. Germline CDR1 reads KGHSH; CDR2 reads LQKENI. This CDR3 is 16 amino acids long. This rearrangement joins TRBV18 to TRBJ1-6; 10 positions match TRBD1. This receptor was taken from a woman between 25 and 40 years old who had recovered from COVID-19. The specimen was PBMCs or T cells enriched from blood (not recorded which). The CDR3 coding sequence is TGTGCCAGCTCACCACAGGAGACAGGGGGCTTTTCACCCCTCCACTTT. Amino acid sequence: CASSPQETGGFSPLHF. Together with reference TRBV18 and TRBJ1-6, the CDR3 gives the full variable domain: NAGVMQNPRHLVRRRGQEARLRCSPMKGHSHVYWYRQLPEEGLKFMVYLQKENIIDESGMPKERFSAEFPKEGPSILRIQQVVRGDSAAYFCASSPQETGGFSPLHFGNGTRLTVT.